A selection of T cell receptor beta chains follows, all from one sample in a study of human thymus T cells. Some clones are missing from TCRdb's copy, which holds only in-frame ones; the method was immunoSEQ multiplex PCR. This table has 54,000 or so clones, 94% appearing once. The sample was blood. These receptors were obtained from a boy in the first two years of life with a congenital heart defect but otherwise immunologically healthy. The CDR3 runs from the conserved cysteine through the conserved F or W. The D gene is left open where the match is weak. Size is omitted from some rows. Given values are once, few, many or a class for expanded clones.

cdr3_nt: TGTGCCAGCAGCTTTGGGCATTCCTACGAGCAGTACTTC; cdr3_aa: CASSFGHSYEQYF; d_call: -; v_call: TRBV5-4; clone_size: once; j_call: TRBJ2-7
cdr3_nt: TGTGCCAGTAGTAGTGGCGGGAGTGACGAGCAGTACTTC; cdr3_aa: CASSSGGSDEQYF; d_call: TRBD2; v_call: TRBV19; clone_size: -; j_call: TRBJ2-7
cdr3_nt: TGTGCCAGCAGCTTCCTAGCGGGAGGAGTGGAGACCCAGTACTTC; cdr3_aa: CASSFLAGGVETQYF; d_call: TRBD2; v_call: TRBV7-2; clone_size: -; j_call: TRBJ2-5
cdr3_nt: TGTGCCAGTAGTGCCCTAGCGGGTGTCCCCACAGATACGCAGTATTTT; cdr3_aa: CASSALAGVPTDTQYF; d_call: TRBD2; v_call: TRBV19; clone_size: -; j_call: TRBJ2-3
cdr3_nt: TGTGCCAGCAGCCAAGTCGGGGTGGGGGGCGCCGGGGAGCTGTTTTTT; cdr3_aa: CASSQVGVGGAGELFF; d_call: -; v_call: TRBV4-2; clone_size: -; j_call: TRBJ2-2
cdr3_nt: TGTGCCAGCAGCACCAGCGGGAGGGCCAACAATGAGCAGTTCTTC; cdr3_aa: CASSTSGRANNEQFF; d_call: TRBD2; v_call: TRBV6-5; clone_size: once; j_call: TRBJ2-1
cdr3_nt: TGTGCCAGCAGTGACTCAAGCGGGGGGGCAGATACGCAGTATTTT; cdr3_aa: CASSDSSGGADTQYF; d_call: TRBD2; v_call: TRBV6-4; clone_size: -; j_call: TRBJ2-3
cdr3_nt: TGTGCCAGTAGAATCGGACTGTCTAACACAGATACGCAGTATTTT; cdr3_aa: CASRIGLSNTDTQYF; d_call: -; v_call: TRBV19; clone_size: -; j_call: TRBJ2-3
cdr3_nt: TGTGCCAGCAGCCCGGGACTAGCGGGGAGGGAGACCCAGTACTTC; cdr3_aa: CASSPGLAGRETQYF; d_call: TRBD2; v_call: TRBV11-2; clone_size: -; j_call: TRBJ2-5
cdr3_nt: TGTGCCAGCAGCGACGGGACGGGTCCCTACGAGCAGTACTTC; cdr3_aa: CASSDGTGPYEQYF; d_call: -; v_call: TRBV5-6; clone_size: once; j_call: TRBJ2-7
cdr3_nt: TGTGCCAGCAGTGGGGTGACAGGGGGCGCGTTGGAGCAGTTCTTC; cdr3_aa: CASSGVTGGALEQFF; d_call: TRBD1; v_call: TRBV2; clone_size: -; j_call: TRBJ2-1
cdr3_nt: TGCGCCAGCAGCCGGACAGATCTAAACACAGATACGCAGTATTTT; cdr3_aa: CASSRTDLNTDTQYF; d_call: -; v_call: TRBV4-3; clone_size: -; j_call: TRBJ2-3
cdr3_nt: TGTGCCAGCAGCTCAACAAACTACGAGCAGTACTTC; cdr3_aa: CASSSTNYEQYF; d_call: -; v_call: TRBV7-9; clone_size: -; j_call: TRBJ2-7
cdr3_nt: TGCGCCAGCAGCTTAGACCGCCCGCGCACAGATACGCAGTATTTT; cdr3_aa: CASSLDRPRTDTQYF; d_call: -; v_call: TRBV5-1; clone_size: -; j_call: TRBJ2-3
cdr3_nt: TGCGCCAGCAGCTTAGGCCAGGACCTGCAAGAGACCCAGTACTTC; cdr3_aa: CASSLGQDLQETQYF; d_call: -; v_call: TRBV5-1; clone_size: -; j_call: TRBJ2-5
cdr3_nt: TGTGCCAGCAGTTACAGGGGGCATAGCAATCAGCCCCAGCATTTT; cdr3_aa: CASSYRGHSNQPQHF; d_call: TRBD1; v_call: TRBV6-5; clone_size: -; j_call: TRBJ1-5
cdr3_nt: TGCGCCAGCAGCTTGGACAGGGGGTGGGAGACCCAGTACTTC; cdr3_aa: CASSLDRGWETQYF; d_call: TRBD1; v_call: TRBV5-1; clone_size: -; j_call: TRBJ2-5
cdr3_nt: TGCAGTGCTAGAAGGGGAGATACGCAGTATTTT; cdr3_aa: CSARRGDTQYF; d_call: -; v_call: TRBV20-1; clone_size: -; j_call: TRBJ2-3
cdr3_nt: TGTGCCAGCAGTTACACCAGGGTAAACAATGAGCAGTTCTTC; cdr3_aa: CASSYTRVNNEQFF; d_call: -; v_call: TRBV6-5; clone_size: -; j_call: TRBJ2-1
cdr3_nt: TGTGCCAGCAGCGTACGTACTGGGGGCACCGGGGAGCTGTTTTTT; cdr3_aa: CASSVRTGGTGELFF; d_call: -; v_call: TRBV9; clone_size: -; j_call: TRBJ2-2
cdr3_nt: TGCGCCAGCAGCCCACAAACCGGGACTAGCGGTACCGGGGAGCTGTTTTTT; cdr3_aa: CASSPQTGTSGTGELFF; d_call: TRBD2; v_call: TRBV5-1; clone_size: -; j_call: TRBJ2-2
cdr3_nt: TGTGCCAGCAGCCAAGGTATAGGGGTCACTGAAGCTTTCTTT; cdr3_aa: CASSQGIGVTEAFF; d_call: -; v_call: TRBV4-2; clone_size: -; j_call: TRBJ1-1
cdr3_nt: TGTGCCAGCAATTTGGGCCAGCACCCATATGGCTACACCTTC; cdr3_aa: CASNLGQHPYGYTF; d_call: -; v_call: TRBV2; clone_size: -; j_call: TRBJ1-2
cdr3_nt: TGCGCCAGCACAACAGGGGATGGCTATGGCTACACCTTC; cdr3_aa: CASTTGDGYGYTF; d_call: TRBD1; v_call: TRBV5-1; clone_size: -; j_call: TRBJ1-2
cdr3_nt: TGCGCCAGCAGTGAGCGTAATTCCTACAATGAGCAGTTCTTC; cdr3_aa: CASSERNSYNEQFF; d_call: -; v_call: TRBV10-2; clone_size: once; j_call: TRBJ2-1
cdr3_nt: TGTGCCAGCAGTTTTCAGGGGTGGAACATTCAGTACTTC; cdr3_aa: CASSFQGWNIQYF; d_call: -; v_call: TRBV28; clone_size: -; j_call: TRBJ2-4
cdr3_nt: TGTGCCAGCTCACCCCAGGACAGTCTGGAGTTTAACTATGGCTACACCTTC; cdr3_aa: CASSPQDSLEFNYGYTF; d_call: -; v_call: TRBV18; clone_size: -; j_call: TRBJ1-2
cdr3_nt: TGTGCCAGCAGCGCAGACGCGGGACTGAGGTCACCCCTCCACTTT; cdr3_aa: CASSADAGLRSPLHF; d_call: -; v_call: TRBV9; clone_size: -; j_call: TRBJ1-6
cdr3_nt: TGTGCCAGCAGCATGGACGAGGGCCGGAATCAGCCCCAGCATTTT; cdr3_aa: CASSMDEGRNQPQHF; d_call: -; v_call: TRBV7-8; clone_size: -; j_call: TRBJ1-5
cdr3_nt: TGTGCCAGCAGTTCCACGTTCACTGAAGCTTTCTTT; cdr3_aa: CASSSTFTEAFF; d_call: -; v_call: TRBV28; clone_size: -; j_call: TRBJ1-1
cdr3_nt: TGTGCCAGTAGTATGGGGACAGGGAGGTACGAGCAGTACTTC; cdr3_aa: CASSMGTGRYEQYF; d_call: TRBD1; v_call: TRBV19; clone_size: -; j_call: TRBJ2-7
cdr3_nt: TGTGCCAGCAGCACATTTACAGGGGGCTCCTACGAGCAGTACTTC; cdr3_aa: CASSTFTGGSYEQYF; d_call: TRBD1; v_call: TRBV7-9; clone_size: few; j_call: TRBJ2-7
cdr3_nt: TGTGCCAGCAGCTTAGGAAACACCATATATTTT; cdr3_aa: CASSLGNTIYF; d_call: -; v_call: TRBV11-3; clone_size: -; j_call: TRBJ1-3
cdr3_nt: TGTGCCAGTAGTATTACCAGTTCCCTGCGAGGCACCGGGGAGCTGTTTTTT; cdr3_aa: CASSITSSLRGTGELFF; d_call: -; v_call: TRBV19; clone_size: -; j_call: TRBJ2-2
cdr3_nt: TGTGCCAGCTCACCCGCTAGCCTGTCCTACGAGCAGTACTTC; cdr3_aa: CASSPASLSYEQYF; d_call: -; v_call: TRBV18; clone_size: -; j_call: TRBJ2-7